This T cell receptor (beta chain) was sequenced for a study of PD-1 and CTLA-4 blockade in melanoma. Germline-derived CDR1 and CDR2 are KGHDR and SFDVKD. The CDR3 is 15 residues long. V lost 5 bases, J lost 0 bases, and 7 bases lay in between. Measured with immunoSEQ multiplex PCR; TCRdb has only the in-frame clones, and not every one. The sample consists of tens of thousands of clones, approximately 90% of them appearing once. The receptor was isolated from a human donor with melanoma. Here the sequenced sample was CD8+ T cells from peripheral blood, taken from a patient given anti-PD-1 treatment. The chain recombines TRBV24-1 with TRBJ2-6, with D unresolved. The CDR3, as DNA: TGTGCCACCAGTGTAGAAAGCTCTGGGGCCAACGTCCTGACTTTC. This encodes CATSVESSGANVLTF.